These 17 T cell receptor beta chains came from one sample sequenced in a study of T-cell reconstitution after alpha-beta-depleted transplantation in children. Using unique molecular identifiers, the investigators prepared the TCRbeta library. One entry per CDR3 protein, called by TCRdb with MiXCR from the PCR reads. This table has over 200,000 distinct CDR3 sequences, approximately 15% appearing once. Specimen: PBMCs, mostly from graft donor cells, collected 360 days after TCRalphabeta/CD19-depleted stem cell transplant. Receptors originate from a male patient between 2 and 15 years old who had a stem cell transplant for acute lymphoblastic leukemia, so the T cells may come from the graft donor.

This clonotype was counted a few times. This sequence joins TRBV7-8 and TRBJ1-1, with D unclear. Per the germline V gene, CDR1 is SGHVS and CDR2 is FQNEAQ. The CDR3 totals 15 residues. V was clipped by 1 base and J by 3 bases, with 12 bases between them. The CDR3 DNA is TGTGCCAGCAGCTTAGTATGGGGTGTTCACACTGAAGCTTTCTTT. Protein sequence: CASSLVWGVHTEAFF.

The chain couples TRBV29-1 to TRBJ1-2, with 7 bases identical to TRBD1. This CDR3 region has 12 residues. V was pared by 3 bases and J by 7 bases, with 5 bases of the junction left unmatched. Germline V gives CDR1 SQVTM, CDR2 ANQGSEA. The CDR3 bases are TGCAGCGTTGATAACAGGGGAATTGGCTACACCTTC. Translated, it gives CSVDNRGIGYTF.

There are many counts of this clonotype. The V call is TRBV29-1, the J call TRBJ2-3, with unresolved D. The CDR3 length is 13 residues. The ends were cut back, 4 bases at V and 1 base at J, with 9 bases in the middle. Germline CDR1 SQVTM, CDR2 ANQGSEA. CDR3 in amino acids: CSVAVDRTDTQYF. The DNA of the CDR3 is TGCAGCGTTGCAGTAGACCGCACAGATACGCAGTATTTT.

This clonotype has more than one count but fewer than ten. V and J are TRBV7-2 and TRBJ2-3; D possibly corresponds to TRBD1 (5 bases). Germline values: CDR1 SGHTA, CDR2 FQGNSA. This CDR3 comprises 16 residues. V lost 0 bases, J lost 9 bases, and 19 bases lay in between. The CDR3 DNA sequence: TGTGCCAGCAGCTTAGCAGGTGGGGCCAATCAGGGCACGCAGTATTTT. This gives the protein CASSLAGGANQGTQYF.

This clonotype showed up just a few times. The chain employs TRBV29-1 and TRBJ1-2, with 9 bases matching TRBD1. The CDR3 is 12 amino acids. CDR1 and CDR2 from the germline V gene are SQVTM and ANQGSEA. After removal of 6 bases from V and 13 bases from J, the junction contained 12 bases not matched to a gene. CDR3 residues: CSVAGQGYATTF. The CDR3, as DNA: TGCAGCGTGGCGGGACAGGGATACGCAACCACCTTC.

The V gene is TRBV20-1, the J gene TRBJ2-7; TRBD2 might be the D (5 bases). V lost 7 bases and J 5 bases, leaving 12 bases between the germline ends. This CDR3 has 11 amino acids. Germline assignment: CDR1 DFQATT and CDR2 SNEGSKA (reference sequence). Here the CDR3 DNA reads TGCAGTGAAGGGAGTGGCCACGAGCAGTACTTC. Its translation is CSEGSGHEQYF.

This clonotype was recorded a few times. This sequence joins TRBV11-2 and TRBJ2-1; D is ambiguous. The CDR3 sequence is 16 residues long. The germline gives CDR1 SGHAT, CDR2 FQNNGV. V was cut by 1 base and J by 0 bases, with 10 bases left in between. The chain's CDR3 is CASSLGRLSSYNEQFF. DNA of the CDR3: TGTGCCAGCAGCTTAGGAAGACTGAGCTCCTACAATGAGCAGTTCTTC.

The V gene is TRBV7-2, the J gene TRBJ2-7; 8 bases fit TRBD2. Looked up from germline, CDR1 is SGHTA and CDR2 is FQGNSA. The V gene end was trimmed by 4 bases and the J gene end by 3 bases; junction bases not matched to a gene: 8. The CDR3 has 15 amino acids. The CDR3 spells CASSSEIAGLYEQYF. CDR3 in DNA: TGTGCCAGCAGCTCCGAGATAGCGGGGCTCTACGAGCAGTACTTC.

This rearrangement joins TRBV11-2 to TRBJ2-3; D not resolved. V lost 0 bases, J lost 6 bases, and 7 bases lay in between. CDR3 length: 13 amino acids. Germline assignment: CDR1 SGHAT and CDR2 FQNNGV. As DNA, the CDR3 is TGTGCCAGCAGCTTAGATCGGTTGGATACGCAGTATTTT. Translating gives CASSLDRLDTQYF.

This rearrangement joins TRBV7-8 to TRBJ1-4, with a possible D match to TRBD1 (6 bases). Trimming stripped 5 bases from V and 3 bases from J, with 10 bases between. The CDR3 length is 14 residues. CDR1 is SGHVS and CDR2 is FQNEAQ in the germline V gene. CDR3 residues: CASSPRTANEKLFF. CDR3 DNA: TGTGCCAGCAGCCCCCGGACAGCTAATGAAAAACTGTTTTTT.

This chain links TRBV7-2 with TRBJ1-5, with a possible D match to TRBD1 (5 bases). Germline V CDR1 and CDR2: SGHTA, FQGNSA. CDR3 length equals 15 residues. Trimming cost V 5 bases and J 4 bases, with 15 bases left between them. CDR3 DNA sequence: TGTGCCAGCAGCCCGGGGGGAGACGGAAATCAGCCCCAGCATTTT. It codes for CASSPGGDGNQPQHF.

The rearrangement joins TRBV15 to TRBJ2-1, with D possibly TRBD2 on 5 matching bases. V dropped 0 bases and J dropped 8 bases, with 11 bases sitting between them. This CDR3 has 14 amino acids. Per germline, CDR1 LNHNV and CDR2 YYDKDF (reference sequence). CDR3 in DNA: TGTGCCACCAGCAGAGAAGTTCTAGCACATGAGCAGTTCTTC. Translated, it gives CATSREVLAHEQFF.

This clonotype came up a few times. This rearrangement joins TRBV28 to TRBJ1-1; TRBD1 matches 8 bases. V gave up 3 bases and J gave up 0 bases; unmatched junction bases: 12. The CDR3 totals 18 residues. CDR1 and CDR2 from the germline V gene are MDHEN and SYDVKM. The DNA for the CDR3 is TGTGCCAGCAGTTTTACAGGGGGAATTTCTCTCATGAACACTGAAGCTTTCTTT. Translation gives CASSFTGGISLMNTEAFF.

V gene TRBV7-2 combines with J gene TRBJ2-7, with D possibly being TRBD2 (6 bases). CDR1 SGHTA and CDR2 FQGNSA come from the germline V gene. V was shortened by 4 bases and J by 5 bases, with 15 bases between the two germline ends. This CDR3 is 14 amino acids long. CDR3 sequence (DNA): TGTGCCAGCAGCTACCGGAGGGGCTGGAACGAGCAGTACTTC. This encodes CASSYRRGWNEQYF.

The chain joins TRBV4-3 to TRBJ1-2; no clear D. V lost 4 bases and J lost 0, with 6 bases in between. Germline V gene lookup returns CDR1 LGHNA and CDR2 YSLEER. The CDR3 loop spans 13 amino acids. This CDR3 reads CASSPEANYGYTF. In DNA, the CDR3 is TGCGCCAGCAGCCCGGAAGCTAACTATGGCTACACCTTC.

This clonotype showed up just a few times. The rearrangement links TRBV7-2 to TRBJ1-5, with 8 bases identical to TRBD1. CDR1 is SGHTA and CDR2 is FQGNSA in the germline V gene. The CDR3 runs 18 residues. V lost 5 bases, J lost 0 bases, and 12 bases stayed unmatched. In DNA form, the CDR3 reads TGTGCCAGCAGCCTTTCCATCTGGGGGACAGGTAGCAATCAGCCCCAGCATTTT. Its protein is CASSLSIWGTGSNQPQHF.

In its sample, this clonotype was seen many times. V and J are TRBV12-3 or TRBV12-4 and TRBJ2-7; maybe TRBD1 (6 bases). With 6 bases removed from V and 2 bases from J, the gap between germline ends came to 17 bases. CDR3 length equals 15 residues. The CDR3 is CASSPLQGLAYEQYF. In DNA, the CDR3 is TGTGCCAGCAGCCCCCTCCAGGGGTTAGCCTACGAGCAGTACTTC.